This entry lists 23 T cell receptor beta chains sequenced from one sample in a study of early T cells in non-severe SARS-CoV-2 infection. TCRdb independently ran MiXCR on the 5' RACE reads; one entry per CDR3 protein. In the table there are about 33,000 distinct CDR3 sequences, under 6.5% of which are singletons. The specimen was whole blood. These receptors were collected from an adult who was a healthcare worker with PCR-confirmed SARS-CoV-2 infection or an uninfected control (not recorded which).

This clonotype appeared many times. The rearrangement links TRBV7-2 to TRBJ1-5, with D unclear. Germline values: CDR1 SGHTA, CDR2 FQGNSA. V was shortened by 4 bases and J by 4 bases, with 8 bases between the two germline ends. The CDR3 runs 13 residues. The CDR3 sequence is CASSSQENQPQHF. CDR3 in DNA: TGTGCCAGCAGCTCCCAGGAAAATCAGCCCCAGCATTTT.

This clonotype was observed at least ten times. The chain has TRBV6-5 and TRBJ2-1, with 7 bases lining up with TRBD2. CDR3 length: 17 amino acids. Germline V gives CDR1 MNHEY, CDR2 SVGAGI. V dropped 2 bases and J dropped 0; count of bases not matched to a gene: 7. DNA of the CDR3: TGTGCCAGCAGTTACCCGAGGGAGGGGAGCTCCTACAATGAGCAGTTCTTC. Translated, it gives CASSYPREGSSYNEQFF.

V and J are TRBV3-1 and TRBJ1-5; D is uncertain. The germline V gene has CDR1 LGHDT and CDR2 YNNKEL (reference sequence). Trimming stripped 1 base from V and 7 bases from J, with 17 bases between. The CDR3 is 16 amino acids. The CDR3 loop reads CASSQGKGGIRQPQHF. The CDR3, as DNA: TGTGCCAGCAGCCAAGGGAAGGGAGGGATCCGCCAGCCCCAGCATTTT. Based on the CDR3 plus reference TRBV3-1 and TRBJ1-5, the full variable domain is DTAVSQTPKYLVTQMGNDKSIKCEQNLGHDTMYWYKQDSKKFLKIMFSYNNKELIINETVPNRFSPKSPDKAHLNLHINSLELGDSAVYFCASSQGKGGIRQPQHFGDGTRLSIL.

The DNA for the CDR3 is TGTGCCAGCAGCGGGCCCGGACTAGCGGGGCCTGGGGGGACCCAGTACTTC. Translating it yields CASSGPGLAGPGGTQYF. The J gene is TRBJ2-5, the V gene TRBV9, with TRBD2 matching over 12 bases. J was trimmed by 7 bases and V by 3 bases; bases with no gene match: 13. The CDR3 is made up of 17 amino acids. Germline V lookup: CDR1 SGDLS, CDR2 YYNGEE.

This clonotype was detected many times. The chain combines TRBV11-2 with TRBJ2-7, with D perhaps TRBD1 (6 bases). CDR3 length equals 16 residues. Germline lookup yields CDR1 SGHAT and CDR2 FQNNGV. V lost 3 bases and J 5 bases, leaving 20 bases between the germline ends. The CDR3 DNA reads as TGTGCCAGCAGCTTCTTTTCGGACAGTAGTCCCCACGAGCAGTACTTC. Encoded protein: CASSFFSDSSPHEQYF.

This clonotype was observed many times. V is TRBV2 and J is TRBJ2-1; TRBD1 might be the D (6 bases). Germline values: CDR1 SNHLY, CDR2 FYNNEI. The germline V and J ends were trimmed by 3 bases and 6 bases, with 12 bases remaining between them. The CDR3 is made up of 14 amino acids. In DNA, the CDR3 is TGTGCCAGCAGTGACAGGGGCTGGCGCAATGAGCAGTTCTTC. Translation: CASSDRGWRNEQFF.

There are many counts of this clonotype. The chain links TRBV7-9 to TRBJ2-1; D not resolved. The V end was cut by 5 bases, the J end by 5 bases, with 10 bases between. Germline-derived CDR1 and CDR2 are SEHNR and FQNEAQ (reference sequence). The CDR3 sequence is 13 residues long. Here the CDR3 reads CASSQRNNNEQFF. As DNA, the CDR3 is TGTGCCAGCAGCCAGAGAAACAACAATGAGCAGTTCTTC.

This clonotype was detected ten times or more. This chain connects TRBV5-1 to TRBJ2-1; 15 bases fit TRBD2. The CDR3 is made up of 18 amino acids. CDR1 and CDR2 (germline): SGHRS, YFSETQ. Trimming at V came to 4 bases and at J to 3 bases, leaving 8 bases not matched to a gene. CDR3 coding DNA: TGCGCCAGCAGCCACGGGACTAGCGGGGGGACCTACTACAATGAGCAGTTCTTC. Its translation: CASSHGTSGGTYYNEQFF.

This clonotype was seen at least ten times. The chain has TRBV6-5 and TRBJ1-2; TRBD1 matches at 7 bases. The CDR3 has 14 residues. Germline V gene lookup returns CDR1 MNHEY and CDR2 SVGAGI. The junction had 10 bases not matched to a gene; V was cut back by 6 bases and J by 6 bases. CDR3 residues: CASSFQGGGNGYTF. The CDR3, as DNA: TGTGCCAGCAGCTTCCAGGGGGGAGGGAATGGCTACACCTTC.

This clonotype was recorded many times. The chain employs TRBV18 and TRBJ1-4; D might be TRBD1 (6 bases). Germline values: CDR1 KGHSH, CDR2 LQKENI. V lost 4 bases to trimming and J lost 4 bases, with 10 bases between them. This CDR3 spans 14 amino acids. Written as DNA, the CDR3 is TGTGCCAGCTCACGGGACACCTATAATGAAAAACTGTTTTTT. Translation gives CASSRDTYNEKLFF.

In its sample, this clonotype was seen many times. This chain uses TRBV5-4 with TRBJ1-1, with TRBD1 as a possible D gene (5 bases). Germline CDR1 SGHNT, CDR2 YYREEE (reference sequence). CDR3 length: 16 residues. V dropped 2 bases and J dropped 6 bases, with 20 bases sitting between them. CDR3: CASSFGGGSAGAEAFF. The DNA for the CDR3 is TGTGCCAGCAGCTTTGGGGGAGGTTCTGCTGGGGCTGAAGCTTTCTTT.

This chain connects TRBV11-2 to TRBJ2-2; 7 bases map to TRBD1. In germline, CDR1 is SGHAT, CDR2 FQNNGV. V trimming: 3 bases; J trimming: 7 bases; junction bases outside the gene matches: 11. This CDR3 has 16 amino acids. The CDR3 is CASSFPGQGVRGELFF. CDR3 bases: TGTGCCAGCAGCTTTCCCGGCCAGGGGGTTCGCGGGGAGCTGTTTTTT.

In its sample, this clonotype was seen a few times. The chain employs TRBV7-2 and TRBJ2-7; D gene unclear. The V end was cut by 5 bases, the J end by 4 bases, with 9 bases between. Germline V CDR1 and CDR2: SGHTA, FQGNSA. This CDR3 is 12 amino acids long. The CDR3 DNA follows: TGTGCCAGCAGCCAAAAAGGGTACGAGCAGTACTTC. Its translation: CASSQKGYEQYF.

This clonotype was recorded many times. This chain connects TRBV11-2 to TRBJ2-7; D is unclear. CDR1 SGHAT and CDR2 FQNNGV come from the germline V gene. The CDR3 runs to 12 residues. Trimming left V 3 bases short and J 7 bases short, with 10 bases between. The CDR3 nucleotides read TGTGCCAGCAGCTTTGGTTCTTCTGAGCAGTACTTC. This codes for CASSFGSSEQYF. Full variable domain (rest looked up from reference TRBV11-2 and TRBJ2-7): EAGVAQSPRYKIIEKRQSVAFWCNPISGHATLYWYQQILGQGPKLLIQFQNNGVVDDSQLPKDRFSAERLKGVDSTLKIQPAKLEDSAVYLCASSFGSSEQYFGPGTRLTVT.

As regards this clonotype: A read error may produce the germline difference seen at one junction end. This chain joins TRBV29-1 and TRBJ2-3; possible D gene TRBD1, 6 bases. CDR1 is SQVTM and CDR2 is ANQGSEA in the germline V gene. This CDR3 has 14 amino acids. The CDR3 region is CSVAMDSAGGTQYF. The CDR3 DNA sequence: TGCAGTGTTGCGATGGACAGCGCGGGCGGTACGCAGTATTTT.

The chain uses TRBV5-4 and TRBJ1-6, with TRBD1 matching 7 bases. The CDR3 contains 16 residues. Trimming at V came to 4 bases and at J to 7 bases, leaving 11 bases not matched to a gene. CDR1 SGHNT and CDR2 YYREEE come from the germline V gene (reference sequence). The CDR3 is CASSGQDGQANSPLHF. In DNA, the CDR3 is TGTGCCAGCAGCGGACAAGATGGACAGGCAAATTCACCCCTCCACTTT. Using reference TRBV5-4 and TRBJ1-6 for the parts outside the CDR3, the full variable domain is ETGVTQSPTHLIKTRGQQVTLRCSSQSGHNTVSWYQQALGQGPQFIFQYYREEENGRGNFPPRFSGLQFPNYSSELNVNALELDDSALYLCASSGQDGQANSPLHFGNGTRLTVT.

Ten or more counts support this clonotype. The chain carries TRBV19 and TRBJ2-1; 10 bases are a match to TRBD2. This CDR3 is 15 amino acids long. The germline V gene has CDR1 LNHDA and CDR2 SQIVND (reference sequence). V was clipped by 7 bases and J by 2 bases; unmatched bases: 5. CDR3 nucleotide sequence: TGTGCCAGTATGAGCGGGGGGGCCCCCTACAATGAGCAGTTCTTC. It codes for CASMSGGAPYNEQFF. Using reference TRBV19 and TRBJ2-1 for the parts outside the CDR3, the full variable domain is DGGITQSPKYLFRKEGQNVTLSCEQNLNHDAMYWYRQDPGQGLRLIYYSQIVNDFQKGDIAEGYSVSREKKESFPLTVTSAQKNPTAFYLCASMSGGAPYNEQFFGPGTRLTVL.

This clonotype has at least ten counts. The V call is TRBV20-1, the J call TRBJ1-1; 10 bases are shared with TRBD1. Unmatched junction bases numbered 1, after V lost 2 bases and J lost 10 bases. Germline values: CDR1 DFQATT, CDR2 SNEGSKA (reference sequence). The CDR3 runs to 11 residues. The CDR3 DNA sequence: TGCAGTGCTAGATGGGACAGGGGAGCTTTCTTT. Its protein product is CSARWDRGAFF.

This clonotype was counted at least ten times. The junction does not match germline at one end; this may be a read error. The chain links TRBV20-1 to TRBJ2-1, with TRBD2 matching over 13 bases. Germline V gene data show CDR1 as DFQATT and CDR2 as SNEGSKA (reference sequence). This CDR3 spans 13 amino acids. CDR3 region: CRARGLAGRAIFF. The DNA of the CDR3 is TGCAGGGCTAGGGGACTAGCGGGGAGGGCAATCTTCTTC.

This clonotype was detected ten times or more. This chain joins TRBV4-3 and TRBJ1-5; 9 nucleotides agree with TRBD1. Per germline, CDR1 LGHNA and CDR2 YSLEER. The CDR3 sequence is 16 residues long. V was pared by 0 bases and J by 9 bases, with 9 bases of the junction left unmatched. CDR3 DNA: TGCGCCAGCAGCCAAGACAGGACAGGGGCTCCCCGGCCCCAGCATTTT. It specifies CASSQDRTGAPRPQHF.

This clonotype came up many times. The gene calls are TRBV20-1 and TRBJ1-6; 9 nucleotides match TRBD1. V shed 4 bases and J 9 bases; nucleotides not matched to a gene: 10. The CDR3 runs to 15 residues. Germline V CDR1 and CDR2: DFQATT, SNEGSKA (reference sequence). CDR3 DNA sequence: TGCAGTGCTACGACCTCCGGGACAGGGAGTTCACCCCTCCACTTT. It is translated as CSATTSGTGSSPLHF.

The rearrangement uses TRBV28 and TRBJ1-2; no definite D call. In germline, CDR1 is MDHEN, CDR2 SYDVKM. This CDR3 has 14 residues. V was clipped by 3 bases and J by 0 bases, with 8 bases between them. This CDR3 is CASSFAGSNYGYTF. The CDR3 DNA reads as TGTGCCAGCAGTTTTGCAGGATCTAACTATGGCTACACCTTC.

As to this clonotype: One base away lies a much larger clone, so this may be a sequencing read error. This chain connects TRBV6-5 to TRBJ1-1; tentative D call: TRBD1 (5 bases). V dropped 6 bases and J dropped 3 bases, with 11 bases sitting between them. The CDR3 extends over 13 amino acids. Germline CDR1 reads MNHEY; CDR2 reads SVGAGI. The CDR3, as DNA: TGTGCCAGCAGAACCTGGGGGGACACTGAAGCTTTCTTT. It translates to CASRTWGDTEAFF.